This paragraph reports one T cell receptor (beta chain). The antigen is undetermined. The sample originates from a study of vaccination and CD4 T cells after COVID-19. Study overall: Median time from COVID diagnosis to post-COVID sampling was over 95 days (35 to 161).

The CDR3 is 14 residues long. V lost 5 bases to trimming and J lost 0 bases, with 8 bases between them. Sample treatment: roughly 11-day PBMC culture with coronavirus spike peptide pools or control peptides (ViraFEST assay). CD4+ T cells that had been cultured provided DNA sequenced with the Oncomine TCR Beta short-read assay. One entry per CDR3 protein results from TCRdb running MiXCR on the PCR reads. Found here are about 14,000 distinct CDR3 sequences, roughly 55% of them singletons; the top ten hold about a sixth. This chain links TRBV12-3 or TRBV12-4 with TRBJ1-3, with D unclear. Sequenced sample: CD4+ T cells from blood, cultured in vitro. The clonotype comes from a human donor who had recovered from COVID-19. The CDR3 DNA reads as TGTGCCAGCAGTCAGAGCTACTCTGGAAACACCATATATTTT. Encoded protein: CASSQSYSGNTIYF.